The TCR beta chain under discussion was sequenced for a study of blood T cell repertoires in COVID-19. For the study at large: COVID-19 samples collected from the United States, Italy and Spain covered acute and convalescent phases. PBMCs, B-cell-depleted T cells, or T cells provided the cDNA or gDNA that made up the material.

The CDR3 extends over 13 amino acids. V shed 4 bases and J shed 6 bases, with 10 bases lying between them. The germline V gene has CDR1 SEHNR and CDR2 FQNEAQ (reference sequence). Seattle's enrolled individuals joined amid active infection and were then monitored longitudinally. Per the study methods: For nucleated cells, counts were estimated from reference gene primer amplification. TCRdb's copy holds only in-frame clones and misses some; the assay was immunoSEQ multiplex PCR. That table supplies the V and J calls and clone size; D and trimming were determined from the DNA. This table holds 450,000 or so clones, nearly 90% found once.

Sequencing was done on a sample of peripheral blood. The source is a man in his late teens or twenties with COVID-19, enrolled during active disease. The rearrangement uses TRBV7-9 and TRBJ2-4; TRBD1 might be the D (5 bases). CDR3 coding DNA: TGTGCCAGCAGCTATAGGGGTACAAACATTCAGTACTTC. Encoded protein: CASSYRGTNIQYF.